Listed below are T cell receptor beta chains from one sample, sequenced in a study of T cells expressing NK-cell markers. TCRdb re-called the 5' RACE reads and shows each CDR3 protein once, DNA omitted. The sample includes roughly 160,000 distinct CDR3 sequences. Specimen: blood T cells: a sorted CD56 or NKG2C T cell subset, CD4+ or CD8+ T cells, or bulk PBMC T cells (not recorded which). The origin of the receptors is a man aged 18-70 years in good health. The CDR3 runs from the conserved cysteine through the conserved F or W. Fields, in order: J gene, V gene, CDR3 protein.

J: TRBJ1-1; V: TRBV7-9; CDR3: CASSLDWTYEAFF
J: TRBJ1-2; V: TRBV7-9; CDR3: CASSPRDPLRLDYTF
J: TRBJ2-5; V: TRBV28; CDR3: CASSLNGKETQYF
J: TRBJ2-2; V: TRBV2; CDR3: CASLGGVDTGELFF
J: TRBJ1-5; V: TRBV18; CDR3: CASSDRANQPQHF
J: TRBJ2-2; V: TRBV24-1; CDR3: CATSGNQGNTGELFF
J: TRBJ2-7; V: TRBV7-9; CDR3: CASAPSSSEQYF
J: TRBJ1-2; V: TRBV5-4; CDR3: CASSRTRDGYTF
J: TRBJ2-1; V: TRBV7-9; CDR3: CASSRRQGEVGNEQFF
J: TRBJ2-1; V: TRBV7-3; CDR3: CASSSSGGAGNEQFF
J: TRBJ1-1; V: TRBV28; CDR3: CASSLGSEEMNTEAFF
J: TRBJ2-2; V: TRBV6-1; CDR3: CASSRGTDPNTGELFF
J: TRBJ1-1; V: TRBV29-1; CDR3: CSVRQGDTEAFF
J: TRBJ1-6; V: TRBV4-2; CDR3: CASSQDLERRGNSPLHF
J: TRBJ2-1; V: TRBV6-1; CDR3: CASSEGLAGTYNEQFF
J: TRBJ2-5; V: TRBV5-1; CDR3: CASSLAGTSGAGETQYF
J: TRBJ1-4; V: TRBV5-6; CDR3: CASSLFMGELREKLFF
J: TRBJ2-3; V: TRBV7-3; CDR3: CASSFYGGGTDTQYF
J: TRBJ2-2; V: TRBV6-4; CDR3: CASSDEQESTGELFF
J: TRBJ1-2; V: TRBV6-5; CDR3: CASSYSGGYNYGYTF
J: TRBJ2-1; V: TRBV19; CDR3: CASTVGPPISYNEQFF
J: TRBJ1-1; V: TRBV25-1; CDR3: CASSDGTERNTEAFF
J: TRBJ2-1; V: TRBV12-3/TRBV12-4; CDR3: CASSWTGTSYNEQFF
J: TRBJ1-2; V: TRBV19; CDR3: CASSIYGYYGYTF
J: TRBJ2-2; V: TRBV11-2; CDR3: CASSLESGGFTGELFF
J: TRBJ1-2; V: TRBV5-3; CDR3: CARSLVQSPPLLSYGYTF
J: TRBJ1-2; V: TRBV6-5; CDR3: CASSYMGAEYGYTF
J: TRBJ1-6; V: TRBV21-1; CDR3: CASSKCQADPYNSPLHF
J: TRBJ1-2; V: TRBV3-1; CDR3: CASSLTASYGYTF
J: TRBJ2-1; V: TRBV20-1; CDR3: CSARPLAGGLNEQFF
J: TRBJ2-2; V: TRBV12-3/TRBV12-4; CDR3: CASSSTNSGELFF
J: TRBJ1-1; V: TRBV15; CDR3: CATSSTTGHLIVFF
J: TRBJ2-5; V: TRBV12-3/TRBV12-4; CDR3: CASSLYLRETQYF
J: TRBJ2-3; V: TRBV5-6; CDR3: CASSWPGVVPGTDTQYF
J: TRBJ2-6; V: TRBV27; CDR3: CASSGGPGATPGANVLTF
J: TRBJ2-5; V: TRBV28; CDR3: CASSSNRGEETQYF
J: TRBJ1-5; V: TRBV9; CDR3: CASSVGKRAGQPQHF
J: TRBJ1-6; V: TRBV28; CDR3: CASSSRDRGPYNSPLHF
J: TRBJ1-2; V: TRBV6-5; CDR3: CASSPSPGQGNGYTF
J: TRBJ2-3; V: TRBV27; CDR3: CASSLSTGRLDTQYF
J: TRBJ1-1; V: TRBV20-1; CDR3: CSARELGHREAFF
J: TRBJ2-7; V: TRBV2; CDR3: CASRGASGGSYEQYF
J: TRBJ2-3; V: TRBV5-1; CDR3: CASSLAQGAADTQYF
J: TRBJ2-5; V: TRBV28; CDR3: CASSLWGAGGSQETQYF
J: TRBJ2-5; V: TRBV11-3; CDR3: CASSSSRDTGRRETQYF
J: TRBJ1-1; V: TRBV28; CDR3: CASSRRAREGEAFF